This TCR beta chain derives from a study of graft-versus-host responses after intestinal transplantation. At the level of the study: The whole recipient group had anti-thymocyte globulin induction followed by tacrolimus and steroids for around 3 years. Study-wide results and caveats: Investigators detected GvH clones in recipient marrow, with some emerging earlier in ileum or blood. Graft-versus-host to host-versus-graft clonal ratios in allografts were high in patients with graft-donor T cell macrochimerism. There was an association between peak levels of circulating GvH clones and early post-transplant HvG declines.

Measured with immunoSEQ multiplex PCR; TCRdb has only the in-frame clones, and not every one. The top ten clones hold less than 5% of a sample with about 78,000 clones, around 89% of them seen once. Per germline, CDR1 MNHEY and CDR2 SMNVEV (reference sequence). This CDR3 contains 17 residues. Unmatched junction bases numbered 8, after V lost 7 bases and J lost 1 base. Notes on this clone: The antigen is unknown.

The rearrangement joins TRBV27 to TRBJ2-2; TRBD2 aligns across 11 bases. The TCR was taken from a human donor who was the organ donor for an intestinal transplant. Sequencing used unstimulated CD8+ T cells sorted from spleen or lymph node cells, obtained before transplant. CDR3 protein: CASTISTSGGNTGELFF. The DNA of the CDR3 is TGTGCCAGCACAATCTCCACTAGCGGGGGGAACACCGGGGAGCTGTTTTTT.